The 10 T cell receptor beta chains given below trace back to one sample, sequenced in a study of T cell responses to AZD1222 COVID-19 vaccine. Sequenced by immunoSEQ multiplex PCR; TCRdb stores in-frame clones only, minus some. Altogether about 72,000 clones are present, roughly nine tenths being singletons, with the ten largest covering 25% to 35%. Sequenced material: peripheral blood, taken 28 days after the second AZD1222 dose. Receptor source: an adult who received the AZD1222 COVID-19 vaccine.

The chain employs TRBV27 and TRBJ2-7; TRBD1 matches 7 bases. J was trimmed by 4 bases and V by 3 bases; bases with no gene match: 15. Germline lookup yields CDR1 MNHEY and CDR2 SMNVEV (reference sequence). The CDR3 spans 17 residues. The CDR3 here is CASSLTGQAAGGYEQYF. The DNA for the CDR3 is TGTGCCAGCAGTTTGACCGGACAGGCTGCAGGGGGTTACGAGCAGTACTTC.

V gene TRBV5-1 combines with J gene TRBJ1-1; the D gene is possibly TRBD1 (6 bases). Trimming took off 2 bases at V and 8 bases at J, with 13 bases between the two ends. The CDR3 is 13 residues long. Germline V gives CDR1 SGHRS, CDR2 YFSETQ. This CDR3 reads CASSFRRTEEAFF. CDR3 DNA: TGCGCCAGCAGCTTTAGACGGACAGAGGAAGCTTTCTTT.

V usage is TRBV4-1 and J usage is TRBJ1-5; no definite D call. V lost 0 bases and J lost 4, with 10 bases in between. Germline values: CDR1 MGHRA, CDR2 YSYEKL. CDR3 length equals 15 residues. The CDR3 region is CASSQDATVNQPQHF. The CDR3 nucleotides read TGCGCCAGCAGCCAAGATGCAACAGTTAATCAGCCCCAGCATTTT.

The CDR3 loop reads CASSRDRGQTDTQYF. Written as DNA, the CDR3 is TGTGCCAGCAGCCGCGACAGGGGGCAGACAGATACGCAGTATTTT. The chain couples TRBV7-6 to TRBJ2-3; 10 bases agree with TRBD1. Germline values: CDR1 SGHVS, CDR2 FNYEAQ. CDR3 length: 15 residues. The V segment lost 5 bases and the J segment 3 bases; nucleotides outside the gene matches: 5.

The CDR3 bases are TGTGCCAGCAGCCTCACTAGCGGGAGACACGAGCAGTACTTC. Protein: CASSLTSGRHEQYF. The chain employs TRBV28 and TRBJ2-7, with 11 bases identical to TRBD2. V trimming: 6 bases; J trimming: 5 bases; junction bases outside the gene matches: 6. Germline CDR1 MDHEN, CDR2 SYDVKM. The CDR3 spans 14 residues.

This clone was counted between two and nine times. The chain uses TRBV2 and TRBJ1-1; 7 bases agree with TRBD1. With 6 bases clipped from V and 7 bases from J, the junction kept 11 bases outside the gene matches. In germline, CDR1 is SNHLY, CDR2 FYNNEI. The length of the CDR3 is 14 residues. CDR3 nucleotide sequence: TGTGCCAGCAGGGATCTGGGGCAGGGGGGTGAAGCTTTCTTT. It encodes CASRDLGQGGEAFF.

The chain uses TRBV27 and TRBJ1-2; 9 bases agree with TRBD1. V shed 3 bases and J 5 bases; nucleotides not matched to a gene: 7. Germline V gene data show CDR1 as MNHEY and CDR2 as SMNVEV (reference sequence). The CDR3 totals 15 residues. The DNA of the CDR3 is TGTGCCAGCAGTTTGGGAGGGACAGGGCCGTATGGCTACACCTTC. This gives the protein CASSLGGTGPYGYTF.

The gene calls are TRBV12-3 or TRBV12-4 and TRBJ2-7, with D perhaps matching TRBD2 (6 bases). This CDR3 is built from 11 residues. Deletions cut 8 bases from V and 7 bases from J, with 12 bases between. DNA of the CDR3: TGTGCCAGCGGGAAGGGGAGGGAGCAGTACTTC. It specifies CASGKGREQYF.

This chain uses TRBV28 with TRBJ1-3; D call uncertain. This CDR3 contains 13 residues. The V and J ends lost 5 bases and 5 bases respectively, with 10 bases between them. CDR1 is MDHEN, CDR2 SYDVKM, per germline. The CDR3 bases are TGTGCCAGCAGTGAGGGAGGACGAAACACCATATATTTT. Its translation: CASSEGGRNTIYF. Based on the CDR3 plus reference TRBV28 and TRBJ1-3, the full variable domain is DVKVTQSSRYLVKRTGEKVFLECVQDMDHENMFWYRQDPGLGLRLIYFSYDVKMKEKGDIPEGYSVSREKKERFSLILESASTNQTSMYLCASSEGGRNTIYFGEGSWLTVV.

This clone was picked up one time. J is TRBJ2-7 and V is TRBV7-7; 13 bases line up with TRBD2. Germline V CDR1 and CDR2: SSHAT, FNYEAQ (reference sequence). The CDR3 runs 15 residues. V was clipped by 6 bases and J by 1 base; unmatched bases: 3. In DNA, the CDR3 is TGTGCCAGCAGTCGGGGACTAGCGGGATCCTACGAGCAGTACTTC. It is translated as CASSRGLAGSYEQYF.